This is a list of T cell receptor beta chains from one sample in a study of beta chain features in type 1 diabetes. Sequenced by immunoSEQ multiplex PCR; TCRdb stores in-frame clones only, minus some. This table holds roughly 150,000 clones, about 9% found once. Input material: central memory CD4+ T cells from blood. Receptors were obtained from a woman younger than 45 with type 1 diabetes. Both conserved end residues are part of each CDR3. Each record gives: V gene, J gene, CDR3 length, clone size, CDR3 protein. Expanded clones get a size class; other rows say once, few or many, or leave the size out.

TRBV30	TRBJ2-3	16	NA	CAWSSETFYFADTQYF
TRBV6-6	TRBJ2-3	15	NA	CASSYQQGHTDTQYF
TRBV4-2	TRBJ1-4	15	NA	CASSQVGGTNEKLFF
TRBV7-9	TRBJ1-3	15	NA	CASSLMALSGNTIYF
TRBV5-1	TRBJ2-5	11	NA	CASSQQETQYF
TRBV19	TRBJ2-7	16	few	CASSTRGQGPSYEQYF
TRBV19	TRBJ1-1	13	few	CASTPKGGVGAFF
TRBV28	TRBJ2-3	14	few	CASSPPHSGRAQYF
TRBV4-1	TRBJ2-5	18	few	CASSQDSGTSGSGETQYF
TRBV30	TRBJ1-5	15	few	CAWSVGAGFHQPQHF
TRBV15	TRBJ2-1	15	few	CATSRSRTSGNEQFF
TRBV2	TRBJ1-5	13	few	CASSWDRDQPQHF
TRBV2	TRBJ1-2	14	few	CASSKEPQNYGYTF
TRBV4-2	TRBJ2-1	15	few	CASSPEGLARDEQFF
TRBV14	TRBJ2-5	14	few	CASSLRTGTETQYF
TRBV5-1	TRBJ2-5	13	few	CASWNAGAETQYF
TRBV4-1	TRBJ2-1	15	NA	CASSLGTSGKNEQFF
TRBV6-5	TRBJ2-6	16	few	CASSYSGGSGANVLTF
TRBV4-2	TRBJ2-2	16	few	CASSQGLAVNTGELFF
TRBV2	TRBJ2-1	15	NA	CASRLAGSSYNEQFF
TRBV11-2	TRBJ2-3	17	NA	CASSLLQGALSTDTQYF
TRBV29-1	TRBJ2-3	13	few	CSVGSLTGDTQYF
TRBV7-2	TRBJ2-1	16	once	CASSSGVSGRAHEQFF
TRBV2	TRBJ2-3	15	NA	CASTAGRTSTDTQYF
TRBV18	TRBJ2-7	15	few	CASSPRLAGGHEQYF
TRBV5-1	TRBJ1-4	14	few	CASSTEGGGEKLFF
TRBV5-8	TRBJ1-5	15	NA	CASSLGRTRNQPQHF
TRBV7-9	TRBJ2-3	15	NA	CASSLIGGSTDTQYF
TRBV23-1	TRBJ2-7	16	NA	CASSQWKRDKGYEQYF